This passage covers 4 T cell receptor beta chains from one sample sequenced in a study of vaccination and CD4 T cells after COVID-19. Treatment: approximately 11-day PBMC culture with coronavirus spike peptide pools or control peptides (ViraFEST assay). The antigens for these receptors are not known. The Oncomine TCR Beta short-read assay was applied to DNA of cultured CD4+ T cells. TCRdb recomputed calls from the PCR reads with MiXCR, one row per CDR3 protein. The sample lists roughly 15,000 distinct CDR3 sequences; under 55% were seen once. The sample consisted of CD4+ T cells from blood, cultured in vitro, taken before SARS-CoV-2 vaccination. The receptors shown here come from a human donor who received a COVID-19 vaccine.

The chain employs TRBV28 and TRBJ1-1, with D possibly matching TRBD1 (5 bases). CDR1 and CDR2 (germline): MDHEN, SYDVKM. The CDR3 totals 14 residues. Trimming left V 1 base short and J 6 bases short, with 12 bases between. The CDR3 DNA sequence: TGTGCCAGCAGTTTATTTGTCAGGGCCCCTGAAGCTTTCTTT. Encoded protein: CASSLFVRAPEAFF. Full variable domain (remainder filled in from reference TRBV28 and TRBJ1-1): DVKVTQSSRYLVKRTGEKVFLECVQDMDHENMFWYRQDPGLGLRLIYFSYDVKMKEKGDIPEGYSVSREKKERFSLILESASTNQTSMYLCASSLFVRAPEAFFGQGTRLTVV.

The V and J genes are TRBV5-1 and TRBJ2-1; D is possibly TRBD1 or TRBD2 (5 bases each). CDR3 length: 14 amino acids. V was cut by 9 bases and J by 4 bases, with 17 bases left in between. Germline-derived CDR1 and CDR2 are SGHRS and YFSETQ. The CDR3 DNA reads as TGCGCCACCGCCCCGGGACGGGTATACAATGAGCAGTTCTTC. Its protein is CATAPGRVYNEQFF.

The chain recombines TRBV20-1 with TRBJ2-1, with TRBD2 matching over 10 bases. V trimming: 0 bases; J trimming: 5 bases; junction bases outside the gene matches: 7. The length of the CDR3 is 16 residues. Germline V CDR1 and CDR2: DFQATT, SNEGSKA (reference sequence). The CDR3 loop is CSARDPWLAGDNEQFF. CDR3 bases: TGCAGTGCTAGAGATCCGTGGCTAGCGGGGGACAATGAGCAGTTCTTC.

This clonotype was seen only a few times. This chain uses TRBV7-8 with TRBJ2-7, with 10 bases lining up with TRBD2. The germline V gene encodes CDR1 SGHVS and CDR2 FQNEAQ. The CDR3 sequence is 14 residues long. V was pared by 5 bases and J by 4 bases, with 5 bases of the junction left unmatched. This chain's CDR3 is CASSKAGGDYEQYF. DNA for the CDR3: TGTGCCAGCAGCAAAGCGGGAGGGGATTACGAGCAGTACTTC.